A selection of T cell receptor beta chains follows, all from one sample in a study of blood T cell repertoires in COVID-19. The protocol was immunoSEQ multiplex PCR, while the TCRdb copy is restricted to in-frame clones and leaves out a portion. The sample holds 90,000 to 100,000 clones, roughly 89% seen once. Sequenced: peripheral blood. These receptors were taken from a woman aged 55-70 years with COVID-19, enrolled during active disease. The conserved cysteine and the conserved F or W are not part of the CDR3 here.

TRBV9 ASSVGGTGGIETQY
TRBV7-9 ASSLGPGLAGNNEQF
TRBV18 ASSKRDRESYGYT
TRBV6-5 ASSYLGVGTDTQY
TRBV4-3 ASSQVDSSNQPQH
TRBV6-6 ASSEQGAHEQY
TRBV2 ASKPDRGRATDTQY
TRBV6-5 ASTGTGLNYGYT
TRBV20-1 SASGAPDPSNQPQH
TRBV4-3 ASSQDVGPYNEQF
TRBV4-2 ASSQGDSNYGYT
TRBV7-2 ASRSDRGGGYT
TRBV7-3 ASSATGSDEQY
TRBV19 ASSIVGQGGNTQY
TRBV9 ASSAGQRNTEAF
TRBV6-1 ASSERDTYNEQF
TRBV7-2 ASSWTVSNTGELF
TRBV19 ASSTLAVSTDTQY
TRBV3-1/TRBV3-2 ASSLTRQGEAF
TRBV18 ASSTAGYNEQF
TRBV7-3 ASSLTSRTEAF
TRBV3-1/TRBV3-2 ASSQGTRNGNTIY
TRBV10-3 AIGVGASGGAVETQY
TRBV7-7 ASSRLAGVQGETQY
TRBV30 AWKPQGARNTIY
TRBV28 ASSLETGGPSYNEQF
TRBV2 ASSEEAAGNEQY
TRBV11-3 ASSFRGGGYNEQF
TRBV30 AWKANRGLADTQY
TRBV29-1 SVVQQGITEAF
TRBV1 TSSQVQGDTDTQY
TRBV28 ASSPPHVRAYGYT
TRBV7-2 ASTQMGAYEKLF
TRBV15 ATSRAGEEGTEAF